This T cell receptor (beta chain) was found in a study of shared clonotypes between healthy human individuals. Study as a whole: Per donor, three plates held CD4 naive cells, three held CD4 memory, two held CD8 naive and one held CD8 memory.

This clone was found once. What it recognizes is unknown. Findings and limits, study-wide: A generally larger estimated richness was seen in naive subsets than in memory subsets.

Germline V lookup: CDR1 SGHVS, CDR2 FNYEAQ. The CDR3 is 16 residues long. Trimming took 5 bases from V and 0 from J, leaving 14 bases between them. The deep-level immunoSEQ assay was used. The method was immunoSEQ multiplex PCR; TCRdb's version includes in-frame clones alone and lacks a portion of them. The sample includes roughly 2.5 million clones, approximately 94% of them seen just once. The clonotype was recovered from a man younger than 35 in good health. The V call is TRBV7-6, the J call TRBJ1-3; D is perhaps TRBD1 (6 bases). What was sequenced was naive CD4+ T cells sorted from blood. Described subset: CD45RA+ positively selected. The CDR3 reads CASSDTGTNSGNTIYF. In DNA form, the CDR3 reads TGTGCCAGCAGCGACACAGGGACCAACTCTGGAAACACCATATATTTT.